These 28 T cell receptor beta chains were all obtained from the same sample, sequenced in a study of technical replicates of blood from a few donors. TCRdb's copy holds only in-frame clones and misses some; the assay was immunoSEQ multiplex PCR. The sample consists of roughly 79,000 clones, approximately 94% of them appearing once. The sequencing input was T cells isolated from PBMCs. Receptor source: a human donor in good health.

The V and J genes are TRBV25-1 and TRBJ1-2; 7 bases agree with TRBD1. Germline values: CDR1 MGHDK, CDR2 SYGVNS. V trimming: 3 bases; J trimming: 6 bases; junction bases outside the gene matches: 7. This CDR3 has 14 amino acids. The CDR3 reads CASSDAGTVNGYTF. CDR3 DNA: TGTGCCAGCAGTGACGCCGGGACAGTCAATGGCTACACCTTC.

The chain recombines TRBV27 with TRBJ1-2; no definite D call. The CDR3 consists of 13 residues. Germline CDR1 reads MNHEY; CDR2 reads SMNVEV (reference sequence). Deletions cut 3 bases from V and 6 bases from J, with 11 bases between. The CDR3 loop is CASSFHSQNGYTF. In DNA form, the CDR3 reads TGTGCCAGCAGTTTCCACAGCCAAAATGGCTACACCTTC.

The CDR3 sequence: CASSLEGVTDTQYF. The CDR3 DNA is TGTGCCAGCAGCTTAGAAGGAGTCACAGATACGCAGTATTTT. The V call is TRBV7-8, the J call TRBJ2-3; D not resolved. The CDR3 has 14 amino acids. The germline V gene has CDR1 SGHVS and CDR2 FQNEAQ. The ends were cut back, 1 base at V and 2 bases at J, with 7 bases in the middle.

This chain links TRBV5-1 with TRBJ1-4, with D maybe TRBD1 (5 bases). The CDR3 contains 19 residues. The germline CDR1 and CDR2 sequences are SGHRS and YFSETQ. The germline V and J ends were trimmed by 2 bases and 0 bases, with 20 bases remaining between them. The CDR3 here is CASSFSVQGLKTTNEKLFF. For the CDR3, the DNA is TGCGCCAGCAGCTTTTCTGTTCAGGGCCTAAAAACAACTAATGAAAAACTGTTTTTT.

The V and J genes are TRBV6-1 and TRBJ1-2; D is unclear. The V gene's germline CDR1 is MNHNS and CDR2 SASEGT. The CDR3 has 14 residues. Trimming pared 1 base from V and 4 bases from J, leaving 10 bases between. In DNA, the CDR3 is TGTGCCAGCAGTGAAGGGTACGGAGTCTATGGCTACACCTTC. Protein product: CASSEGYGVYGYTF.

The chain carries TRBV27 and TRBJ1-5; TRBD1 matches 8 bases. The junction had 8 bases not matched to a gene; V was cut back by 6 bases and J by 4 bases. The CDR3 is 15 amino acids. The germline CDR1 and CDR2 sequences are MNHEY and SMNVEV (reference sequence). In DNA form, the CDR3 reads TGTGCCAGCAGGGCCGGGACAGGCCGGAATCAGCCCCAGCATTTT. Translation gives CASRAGTGRNQPQHF.

The genes are TRBV5-1 and TRBJ2-3; 9 nucleotides agree with TRBD2. The CDR3 is made up of 16 amino acids. CDR1 and CDR2 (germline): SGHRS, YFSETQ. V shed 3 bases and J 3 bases; nucleotides not matched to a gene: 8. The CDR3 DNA reads TGCGCCAGCAGCTGGCTAGAGGCGGGAGGGACAGATACGCAGTATTTT. This codes for CASSWLEAGGTDTQYF.

V is TRBV20-1 and J is TRBJ2-1, with TRBD2 identical over 7 bases. CDR3 size: 11 residues. Germline assignment: CDR1 DFQATT and CDR2 SNEGSKA (reference sequence). With 4 bases clipped from V and 10 bases from J, the junction kept 4 bases outside the gene matches. CDR3 nucleotide sequence: TGCAGTGCTACCAAACTAGCGGAGCAGTTCTTC. Protein: CSATKLAEQFF.

The rearrangement links TRBV5-1 to TRBJ2-2; TRBD2 aligns across 9 bases. V shed 2 bases, J shed 6 bases, and the junction held 5 bases outside the gene matches. Germline CDR1 and CDR2: SGHRS and YFSETQ. The CDR3 runs to 15 residues. The CDR3 nucleotides are TGCGCCAGCAGCTTTTCTAGCGGGACGGCCGGGGAGCTGTTTTTT. Its protein is CASSFSSGTAGELFF.

The chain joins TRBV11-3 to TRBJ2-7; 7 bases map to TRBD2. The CDR3 contains 15 residues. J was trimmed by 3 bases and V by 2 bases; bases with no gene match: 7. The germline CDR1 and CDR2 sequences are SGHNT and YENEEA. In DNA form, the CDR3 reads TGTGCCAGCAGCTTATCAGAAAGGGAGGGCTACGAGCAGTACTTC. It specifies CASSLSEREGYEQYF.

Concerning this clone itself: Germline and junction disagree at one end, which may indicate a read error. The J gene is TRBJ2-7, the V gene TRBV7-7; TRBD2 is a possible D gene (5 bases). Germline V gene lookup returns CDR1 SSHAT and CDR2 FNYEAQ (reference sequence). The CDR3 is 13 amino acids. CDR3 protein: CASSPEAVGEQYF. The CDR3 DNA reads TGTGCTAGCAGCCCGGAGGCTGTTGGCGAGCAGTACTTC.

This chain joins TRBV19 and TRBJ1-1, with D possibly TRBD1 on 5 matching bases. V shed 1 base and J shed 3 bases, with 15 bases lying between them. CDR3 length: 16 residues. Germline CDR1 LNHDA, CDR2 SQIVND (reference sequence). The CDR3 DNA follows: TGTGCCAGTAGTATAGTTAAGTCCAGGGTGGACACTGAAGCTTTCTTT. It is translated as CASSIVKSRVDTEAFF.

J is TRBJ2-7 and V is TRBV5-5, with D possibly being TRBD1 (6 bases). V gave up 1 base and J gave up 4 bases, with 6 bases separating them. This CDR3 has 12 amino acids. The germline gives CDR1 SGHKS, CDR2 YYEKEE (reference sequence). CDR3 nucleotides: TGTGCCAGCAGCTTGCAGGGGTACGAGCAGTACTTC. It yields the protein CASSLQGYEQYF.

This chain joins TRBV19 and TRBJ2-3; no definite D call. The CDR3 contains 14 residues. Germline-derived CDR1 and CDR2 are LNHDA and SQIVND (reference sequence). Trimming took off 3 bases at V and 0 bases at J, with 7 bases between the two ends. The CDR3: CASSIFPSTDTQYF. In DNA form, the CDR3 reads TGTGCCAGTAGTATTTTCCCGAGCACAGATACGCAGTATTTT.

Comment on this clone: The junction differs from germline at one of its ends, possibly a read error. The chain has TRBV7-9 and TRBJ2-1; 10 positions agree with TRBD2. This CDR3 has 15 residues. CDR1 SEHNR and CDR2 FQNEAQ come from the germline V gene (reference sequence). The CDR3 spells CASSLAGEWVDEQFF. In nucleotides, the CDR3 is TGTGCCAGCAGCCTAGCGGGAGAATGGGTGGATGAGCAGTTCTTC.

This chain joins TRBV6-6 and TRBJ1-4; D may be TRBD1 (6 bases). The CDR3 runs to 14 residues. Germline V CDR1 and CDR2: MNHNY, SVGAGI (reference sequence). V lost 2 bases, J lost 2 bases, and 6 bases lay in between. The CDR3: CASSYRGTNEKLFF. The CDR3 coding sequence is TGTGCCAGCAGTTACAGGGGGACTAATGAAAAACTGTTTTTT.

This rearrangement joins TRBV5-1 to TRBJ2-4; 7 nucleotides agree with TRBD1. V shed 6 bases, J shed 2 bases, and the junction held 14 bases outside the gene matches. This CDR3 spans 17 amino acids. The germline gives CDR1 SGHRS, CDR2 YFSETQ. The CDR3 nucleotides are TGCGCCAGCAAGCTACTCCCGGGACAGTTGACCAAAAACATTCAGTACTTC. Residues: CASKLLPGQLTKNIQYF.

This clone was found once. V is TRBV7-6 and J is TRBJ2-3; possible D gene TRBD2, 5 bases. Deletions cut 5 bases from V and 2 bases from J, with 20 bases between. This CDR3 is 17 amino acids long. The germline V gene encodes CDR1 SGHVS and CDR2 FNYEAQ. In nucleotides, the CDR3 is TGTGCCAGCAGCCTCACGGCGGGCGGAGTAAACACAGATACGCAGTATTTT. Protein sequence: CASSLTAGGVNTDTQYF.

The chain recombines TRBV4-3 with TRBJ1-2; TRBD1 is a possible D gene (5 bases). CDR3 length: 14 amino acids. Trimming shortened V by 0 bases and J by 5 bases, and 10 bases separated the two germline ends. The germline V gene encodes CDR1 LGHNA and CDR2 YSLEER. This chain's CDR3 is CASSQDGAGYGYTF. The CDR3 DNA sequence: TGCGCCAGCAGCCAAGATGGGGCAGGATATGGCTACACCTTC.

The V gene is TRBV19, the J gene TRBJ1-2; D might be TRBD1 (5 bases). V shed 1 base and J shed 5 bases, with 11 bases lying between them. This CDR3 region has 14 residues. Germline CDR1 LNHDA, CDR2 SQIVND (reference sequence). This CDR3 is CASSIAQGGYGYTF. DNA of the CDR3: TGTGCCAGTAGTATAGCCCAGGGAGGGTATGGCTACACCTTC.

The CDR3 region has the DNA TGTGCCACCCCGTTGACAAATGCTGGAAACACCATATATTTT. Its translation is CATPLTNAGNTIYF. The chain has TRBV7-2 and TRBJ1-3; D is uncertain. V was shortened by 10 bases and J by 2 bases, with 15 bases between the two germline ends. Per the germline V gene, CDR1 is SGHTA and CDR2 is FQGNSA. The CDR3 is 14 amino acids.

V gene TRBV2 combines with J gene TRBJ2-5; D is undetermined. Germline V CDR1 and CDR2: SNHLY, FYNNEI. The CDR3 covers 13 residues. Trimming left V 2 bases short and J 5 bases short, with 9 bases between. The CDR3 sequence: CASSERVLETQYF. DNA for the CDR3: TGTGCCAGCAGTGAACGGGTATTGGAGACCCAGTACTTC.

In DNA, the CDR3 is TGTGCCTGGGGCAGGGAGAACACTGAAGCTTTCTTT. This codes for CAWGRENTEAFF. The chain uses TRBV30 and TRBJ1-1, with a tentative D call TRBD1 (5 bases). The germline V and J ends were trimmed by 5 bases and 1 base, with 8 bases remaining between them. The V gene's germline CDR1 is GTSNPN and CDR2 SVGIG (reference sequence). This CDR3 is 12 amino acids long.

This chain links TRBV2 with TRBJ1-5; unclear D gene. CDR1 SNHLY and CDR2 FYNNEI come from the germline V gene. V lost 7 bases and J 0 bases, leaving 16 bases between the germline ends. The CDR3 contains 16 residues. Written as DNA, the CDR3 is TGTGCCAGCACCCTGGCGGGCGGTTATAGCAATCAGCCCCAGCATTTT. Encoded protein: CASTLAGGYSNQPQHF.

Comment on this clone: This sample includes further DNA sequences coding for the same CDR3. The chain combines TRBV5-1 with TRBJ2-5; 10 bases match TRBD2. The V and J ends lost 2 bases and 5 bases, in that order; junction bases with no gene match: 6. CDR1 and CDR2 from the germline V gene are SGHRS and YFSETQ. The CDR3 has 15 amino acids. The CDR3 is CASSLAGGPGETQYF. The CDR3 nucleotides read TGCGCCAGCAGCTTAGCGGGAGGGCCTGGGGAGACCCAGTACTTC.

The gene calls are TRBV19 and TRBJ1-5, with TRBD1 as a possible D gene (6 bases). V lost 10 bases and J lost 0, with 13 bases in between. The length of the CDR3 is 14 residues. Germline V gene sequence: CDR1 LNHDA, CDR2 SQIVND (reference sequence). The CDR3 coding sequence is TGTGCCACTTCGAACAGGGATAGCAATCAGCCCCAGCATTTT. As protein: CATSNRDSNQPQHF.

The chain joins TRBV27 to TRBJ2-3, with D uncertain. Germline lookup yields CDR1 MNHEY and CDR2 SMNVEV (reference sequence). The CDR3 runs to 14 residues. With 1 base removed from V and 4 bases from J, the gap between germline ends came to 9 bases. The CDR3 bases are TGTGCCAGCAGTTTATGGTCAGAGGCAGATACGCAGTATTTT. It codes for CASSLWSEADTQYF.

The J gene is TRBJ2-1, the V gene TRBV29-1; 8 bases align to TRBD1. There are 13 residues in the CDR3. Germline CDR1 reads SQVTM; CDR2 reads ANQGSEA. With 4 bases clipped from V and 5 bases from J, the junction kept 4 bases outside the gene matches. The CDR3 DNA is TGCAGCGTTGGGCAGGGGGCCAACAATGAGCAGTTCTTC. Amino acids: CSVGQGANNEQFF.